This TCR beta chain appears in the sequencing data of a study of T cell clusters in autoimmune cytopenias. Study-level results: No experiment has yet validated the function of the T cell clusters defined in silico. TRB repertoire shifts in secondary cytopenia and chronic lymphocytic leukemia mostly reflected lymphoma, not autoimmunity.

TRB rearrangements were amplified by touch-down multiplex PCR with mixed TRB-A/B primers. TCRdb reprocessed the multiplex PCR reads, with one entry per CDR3 protein and no DNA. Its clone listing holds around 6,300 distinct CDR3 sequences. To note about this clonotype: Its antigen is still unknown.

TRB was amplified from 250 ng of peripheral blood genomic DNA per sample. CDR3 size: 15 residues. From germline, CDR1 is MNHEY and CDR2 SMNVEV (reference sequence). The same data also went into a second study, on T cell repertoires in aging, cancer and after chemotherapy. That paper adds: Donors were grouped into six age bands spanning 30 or younger through 70 or older. Healthy donor repertoires were recorded over several months to years and showed clear clonal overlap.

The V and J genes are TRBV27 and TRBJ2-7; TCRdb's D gene call, TRBD2, goes unchecked for lack of DNA. The specimen sequenced was peripheral blood. The origin of this receptor is a human donor in good health. CDR3 protein: CASSSGLAGPGEQYF.